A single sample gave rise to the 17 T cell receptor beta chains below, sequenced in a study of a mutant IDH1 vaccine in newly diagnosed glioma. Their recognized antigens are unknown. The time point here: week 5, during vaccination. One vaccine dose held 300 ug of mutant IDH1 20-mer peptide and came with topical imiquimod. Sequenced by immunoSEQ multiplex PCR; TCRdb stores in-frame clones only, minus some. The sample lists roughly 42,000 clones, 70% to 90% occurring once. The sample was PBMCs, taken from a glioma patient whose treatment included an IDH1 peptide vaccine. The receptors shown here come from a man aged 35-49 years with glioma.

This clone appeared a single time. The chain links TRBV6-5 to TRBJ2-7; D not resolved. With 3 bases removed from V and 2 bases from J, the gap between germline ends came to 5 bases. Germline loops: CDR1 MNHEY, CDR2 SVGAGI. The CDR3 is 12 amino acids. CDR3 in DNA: TGTGCCAGCAGTTATTCCCCCTACGAGCAGTACTTC. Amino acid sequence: CASSYSPYEQYF.

For the CDR3, the DNA is TGCGCCAGCAGCCTCTACAGGAACACTGAAGCTTTCTTT. As protein: CASSLYRNTEAFF. This rearrangement joins TRBV4-1 to TRBJ1-1; D not resolved. The ends were cut back, 4 bases at V and 1 base at J, with 7 bases in the middle. This CDR3 comprises 13 residues. Germline V lookup: CDR1 MGHRA, CDR2 YSYEKL.

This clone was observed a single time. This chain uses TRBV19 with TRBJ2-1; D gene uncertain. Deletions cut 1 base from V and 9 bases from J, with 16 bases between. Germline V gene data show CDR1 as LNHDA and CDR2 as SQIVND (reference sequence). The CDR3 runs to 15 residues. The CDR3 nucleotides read TGTGCCAGTAGTATAGGCTCGATTGGGCGAAGTGAGCAGTTCTTC. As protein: CASSIGSIGRSEQFF.

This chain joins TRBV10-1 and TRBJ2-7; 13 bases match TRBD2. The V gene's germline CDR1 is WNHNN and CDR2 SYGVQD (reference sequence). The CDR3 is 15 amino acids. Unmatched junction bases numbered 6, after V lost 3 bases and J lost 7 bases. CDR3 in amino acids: CASSDRTSGSFEQYF. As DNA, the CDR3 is TGCGCCAGCAGTGATAGGACTAGCGGGAGTTTTGAGCAGTACTTC.

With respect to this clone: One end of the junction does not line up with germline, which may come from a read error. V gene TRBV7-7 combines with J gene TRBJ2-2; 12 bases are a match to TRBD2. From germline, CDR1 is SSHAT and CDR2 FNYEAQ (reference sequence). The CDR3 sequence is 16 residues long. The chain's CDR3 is CASSLATSGSGGELFF. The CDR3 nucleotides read TGTGCTAGCAGCTTAGCGACTAGCGGGAGTGGCGGGGAGCTGTTTTTT.

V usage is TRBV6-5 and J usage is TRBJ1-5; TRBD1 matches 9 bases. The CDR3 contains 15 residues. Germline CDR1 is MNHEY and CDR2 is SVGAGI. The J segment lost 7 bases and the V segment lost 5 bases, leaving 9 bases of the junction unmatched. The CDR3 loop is CASSRQGGQGQPQHF. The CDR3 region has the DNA TGTGCCAGCAGTCGACAGGGGGGACAGGGACAGCCCCAGCATTTT.

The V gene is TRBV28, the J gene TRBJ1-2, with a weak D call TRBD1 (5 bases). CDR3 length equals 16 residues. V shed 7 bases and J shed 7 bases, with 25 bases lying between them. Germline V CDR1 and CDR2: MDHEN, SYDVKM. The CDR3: CASTSGVWGTGGGYTF. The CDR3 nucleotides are TGTGCCAGCACCTCCGGAGTTTGGGGTACAGGAGGTGGCTACACCTTC.

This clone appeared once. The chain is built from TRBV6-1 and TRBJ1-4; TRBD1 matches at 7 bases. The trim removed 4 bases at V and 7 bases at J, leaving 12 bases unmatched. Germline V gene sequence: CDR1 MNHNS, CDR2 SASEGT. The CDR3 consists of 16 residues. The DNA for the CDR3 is TGTGCCAGCAGTGCTAGACAGGGAATGGGAAGTGAAAAACTGTTTTTT. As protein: CASSARQGMGSEKLFF.

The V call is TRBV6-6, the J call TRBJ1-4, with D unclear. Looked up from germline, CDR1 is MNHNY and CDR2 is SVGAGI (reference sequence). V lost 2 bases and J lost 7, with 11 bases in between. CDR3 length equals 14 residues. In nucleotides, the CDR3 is TGTGCCAGCAGTTACACGACATCGGGTGAAAAACTGTTTTTT. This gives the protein CASSYTTSGEKLFF.

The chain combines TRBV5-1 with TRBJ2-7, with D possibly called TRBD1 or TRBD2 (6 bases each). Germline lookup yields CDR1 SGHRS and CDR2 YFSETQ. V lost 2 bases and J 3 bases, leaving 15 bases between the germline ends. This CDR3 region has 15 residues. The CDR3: CASSFSPGAYYEQYF. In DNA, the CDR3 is TGCGCCAGCAGCTTCTCCCCGGGGGCCTACTACGAGCAGTACTTC. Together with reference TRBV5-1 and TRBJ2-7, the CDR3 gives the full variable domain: KAGVTQTPRYLIKTRGQQVTLSCSPISGHRSVSWYQQTPGQGLQFLFEYFSETQRNKGNFPGRFSGRQFSNSRSEMNVSTLELGDSALYLCASSFSPGAYYEQYFGPGTRLTVT.

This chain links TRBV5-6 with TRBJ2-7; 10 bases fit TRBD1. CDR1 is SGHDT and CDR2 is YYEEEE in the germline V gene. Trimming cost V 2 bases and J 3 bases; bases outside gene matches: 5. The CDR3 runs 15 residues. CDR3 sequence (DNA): TGTGCCAGCAGCTTAGTCGGGACAGGGGTCTACGAGCAGTACTTC. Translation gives CASSLVGTGVYEQYF.

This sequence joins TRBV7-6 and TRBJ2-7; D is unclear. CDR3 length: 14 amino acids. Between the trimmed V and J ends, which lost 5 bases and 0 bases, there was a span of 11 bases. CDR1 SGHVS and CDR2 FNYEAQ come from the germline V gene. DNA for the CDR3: TGTGCCAGCAGCATTTCAAGGAGCTCCTACGAGCAGTACTTC. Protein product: CASSISRSSYEQYF.

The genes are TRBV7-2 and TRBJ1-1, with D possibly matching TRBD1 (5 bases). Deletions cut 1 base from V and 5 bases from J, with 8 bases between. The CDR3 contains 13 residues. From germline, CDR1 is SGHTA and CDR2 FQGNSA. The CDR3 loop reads CASSLDRRTEAFF. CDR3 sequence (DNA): TGTGCCAGCAGCTTAGACAGGCGGACTGAAGCTTTCTTT.

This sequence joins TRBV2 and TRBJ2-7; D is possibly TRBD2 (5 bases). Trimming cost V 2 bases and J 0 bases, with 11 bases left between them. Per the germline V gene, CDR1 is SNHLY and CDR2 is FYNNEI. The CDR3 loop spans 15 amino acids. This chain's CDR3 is CASSERRRSSYEQYF. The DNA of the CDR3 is TGTGCCAGCAGTGAACGACGGAGGAGCTCCTACGAGCAGTACTTC.

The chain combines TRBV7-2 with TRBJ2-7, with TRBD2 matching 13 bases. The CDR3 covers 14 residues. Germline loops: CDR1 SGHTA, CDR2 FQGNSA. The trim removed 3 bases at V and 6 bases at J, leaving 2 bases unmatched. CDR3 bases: TGTGCCAGCAGCTTCGGACTAGCGGGAGTCGAGCAGTACTTC. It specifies CASSFGLAGVEQYF.

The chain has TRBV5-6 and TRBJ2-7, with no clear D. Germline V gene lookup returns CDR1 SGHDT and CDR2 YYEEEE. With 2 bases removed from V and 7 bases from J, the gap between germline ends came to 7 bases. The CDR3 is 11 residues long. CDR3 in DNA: TGTGCCAGCAGCTTAGCCGAAGAGCAGTACTTC. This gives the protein CASSLAEEQYF.

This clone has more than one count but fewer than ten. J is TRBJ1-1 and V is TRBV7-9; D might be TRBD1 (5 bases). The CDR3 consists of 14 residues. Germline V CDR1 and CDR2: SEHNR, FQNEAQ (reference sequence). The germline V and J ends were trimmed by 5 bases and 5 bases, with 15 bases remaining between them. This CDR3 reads CASSKEAGPTEAFF. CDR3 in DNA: TGTGCCAGCAGCAAAGAGGCAGGGCCGACTGAAGCTTTCTTT.